Reported below is one T cell receptor (beta chain). The data derive from a study of blood T cell repertoires in COVID-19. The germline V and J ends were trimmed by 3 bases and 3 bases, with 12 bases remaining between them. CDR3 length: 14 residues. CDR1 is SGHRS and CDR2 is YFSETQ in the germline V gene. The method was immunoSEQ multiplex PCR; TCRdb's version includes in-frame clones alone and lacks a portion of them. This table has 490,000 or so clones, around nine tenths appearing once. Recovery among Cohort 3 donors was established by two negative PCRs, clearance, or symptom resolution. Specimen: PBMCs or T cells enriched from blood (not recorded which). The rearrangement uses TRBV5-1 and TRBJ1-2; D not resolved. The TCR was taken from a woman aged 55 to 70 who had recovered from COVID-19. DNA of the CDR3: TGCGCCAGCAGCTCGGGAGTCGGGGACTATGGCTACACCTTC. This sequence encodes CASSSGVGDYGYTF.